The 29 T cell receptor beta chains given below trace back to one sample, sequenced in a study of T cells after posttransplantation cyclophosphamide. Treatment was busulfan-fludarabine conditioning, a marrow graft, and cyclophosphamide on days +3 and +4. The method was immunoSEQ multiplex PCR; TCRdb's version includes in-frame clones alone and lacks a portion of them. In the table there are 7,500 to 10,000 clones, around 80% of which are singletons. The sequencing used PBMCs, collected just over 1,900 days after a stem cell transplant with posttransplant cyclophosphamide. These TCRs come from a female patient in her thirties or forties who received an allogeneic stem cell transplant from a related donor, was CMV-positive, and had no GVHD. Part of the T cells may come from the graft donor.

V and J are TRBV5-1 and TRBJ2-7; TRBD2 matches at 8 bases. J was trimmed by 2 bases and V by 3 bases; bases with no gene match: 7. The CDR3 extends over 15 amino acids. Germline V gene sequence: CDR1 SGHRS, CDR2 YFSETQ. DNA of the CDR3: TGCGCCAGCAGCTACGTGCCTAGCGGGCCCTACGAGCAGTACTTC. As protein: CASSYVPSGPYEQYF.

The V and J genes are TRBV7-2 and TRBJ1-4, with 8 bases lining up with TRBD1. The trim removed 5 bases at V and 6 bases at J, leaving 2 bases unmatched. The CDR3 sequence is 13 residues long. Germline assignment: CDR1 SGHTA and CDR2 FQGNSA. The DNA of the CDR3 is TGTGCCAGCAGCCCAGGGGGCTATGAAAAACTGTTTTTT. Amino acids: CASSPGGYEKLFF.

The chain joins TRBV27 to TRBJ1-6; TRBD1 matches 7 bases. The length of the CDR3 is 15 residues. In germline, CDR1 is MNHEY, CDR2 SMNVEV (reference sequence). The junction had 8 bases not matched to a gene; V was cut back by 0 bases and J by 12 bases. As DNA, the CDR3 is TGTGCCAGCAGTTTATCACGGGACAGAGAATTACCCCTCCACTTT. It encodes CASSLSRDRELPLHF.

The chain carries TRBV19 and TRBJ2-1, with 8 bases lining up with TRBD2. V trimming: 4 bases; J trimming: 3 bases; junction bases outside the gene matches: 11. The CDR3 totals 17 residues. Germline loops: CDR1 LNHDA, CDR2 SQIVND (reference sequence). CDR3 nucleotides: TGTGCCAGTAGTACCTCTGTTGGCGGGGGGTTCTACAATGAGCAGTTCTTC. This sequence encodes CASSTSVGGGFYNEQFF.

The J gene is TRBJ2-2, the V gene TRBV2, with 9 bases lining up with TRBD1. This CDR3 is built from 14 residues. Trimming removed 6 bases from V and 3 bases from J; junction bases left unmatched: 2. The germline CDR1 and CDR2 sequences are SNHLY and FYNNEI. CDR3 in amino acids: CASRTGGDTGELFF. As DNA, the CDR3 is TGTGCCAGCAGAACAGGGGGCGACACCGGGGAGCTGTTTTTT.

The J gene is TRBJ2-4, the V gene TRBV2, with TRBD1 as a possible D gene (5 bases). This CDR3 has 14 amino acids. V shed 8 bases and J shed 3 bases, with 14 bases lying between them. Germline CDR1 and CDR2: SNHLY and FYNNEI. The CDR3 sequence: CASLLQDVKNIQYF. The CDR3 bases are TGTGCCAGCCTATTACAGGACGTCAAAAACATTCAGTACTTC. Full variable domain (outside the CDR3, taken from reference TRBV2 and TRBJ2-4): EPEVTQTPSHQVTQMGQEVILRCVPISNHLYFYWYRQILGQKVEFLVSFYNNEISEKSEIFDDQFSVERPDGSNFTLKIRSTKLEDSAMYFCASLLQDVKNIQYFGAGTRLSVL.

J is TRBJ2-3 and V is TRBV9; tentatively, D is TRBD2 (5 bases). V dropped 0 bases and J dropped 2 bases, with 13 bases sitting between them. The CDR3 sequence is 16 residues long. Germline V gene lookup returns CDR1 SGDLS and CDR2 YYNGEE. The CDR3 sequence is CASSVGSAVPTDTQYF. CDR3 nucleotides: TGTGCCAGCAGCGTAGGGTCAGCGGTCCCCACAGATACGCAGTATTTT.

The chain uses TRBV7-3 and TRBJ1-1, with TRBD1 matching 7 bases. This CDR3 is built from 14 residues. CDR1 is SGHTA and CDR2 is FQGTGA in the germline V gene. Losses at the gene ends were 4 bases for V and 3 bases for J; bases not matched to a gene: 5. The CDR3 sequence: CASSSHRGHTEAFF. The DNA of the CDR3 is TGTGCCAGCAGCTCTCACAGGGGCCACACTGAAGCTTTCTTT. The complete variable domain, with remaining parts taken from reference TRBV7-3 and TRBJ1-1, reads GAGVSQTPSNKVTEKGKYVELRCDPISGHTALYWYRQSLGQGPEFLIYFQGTGAADDSGLPNDRFFAVRPEGSVSTLKIQRTERGDSAVYLCASSSHRGHTEAFFGQGTRLTVV.

The J gene is TRBJ2-2, the V gene TRBV7-9, with a weak D call TRBD1 (6 bases). The V gene lost 1 base and the J gene lost 1 base, with 13 bases spanning the gap. The length of the CDR3 is 17 residues. Germline CDR1 reads SEHNR; CDR2 reads FQNEAQ (reference sequence). Here the CDR3 DNA reads TGTGCCAGCAGCTTAGACTGGGCAGGGGAGAACACCGGGGAGCTGTTTTTT. This gives the protein CASSLDWAGENTGELFF.

This chain joins TRBV2 and TRBJ2-5; tentative D call: TRBD1 (5 bases). CDR3 length equals 13 residues. Germline V lookup: CDR1 SNHLY, CDR2 FYNNEI. The V end was cut by 8 bases, the J end by 4 bases, with 14 bases between. CDR3 coding DNA: TGTGCCAGCGGTAGGGGATTGGGAGAGACCCAGTACTTC. This encodes CASGRGLGETQYF.

This chain links TRBV18 with TRBJ1-2; D is undetermined. Deletions cut 6 bases from V and 7 bases from J, with 24 bases between. From germline, CDR1 is KGHSH and CDR2 LQKENI. There are 16 residues in the CDR3. The CDR3 DNA follows: TGTGCCAGCTCCCATAGGGAGTCCACTCCTACCGTTGGCTACACCTTC. It codes for CASSHRESTPTVGYTF. Looking up the rest from reference TRBV18 and TRBJ1-2 gives the full variable domain: NAGVMQNPRHLVRRRGQEARLRCSPMKGHSHVYWYRQLPEEGLKFMVYLQKENIIDESGMPKERFSAEFPKEGPSILRIQQVVRGDSAAYFCASSHRESTPTVGYTFGSGTRLTVV.

This rearrangement joins TRBV6-5 to TRBJ1-5; D call uncertain. V gave up 0 bases and J gave up 0 bases, with 6 bases separating them. Per the germline V gene, CDR1 is MNHEY and CDR2 is SVGAGI. The CDR3 length is 15 residues. The CDR3 DNA reads TGTGCCAGCAGTTACTCCCCTAATAGCAATCAGCCCCAGCATTTT. Translating gives CASSYSPNSNQPQHF.

The chain joins TRBV19 to TRBJ2-3, with 9 bases identical to TRBD1. The J segment lost 4 bases and the V segment lost 1 base, leaving 9 bases of the junction unmatched. This CDR3 comprises 17 residues. CDR1 is LNHDA, CDR2 SQIVND, per germline (reference sequence). The CDR3, as DNA: TGTGCCAGTAGTATAGTCTACAGGGGGCTTAGGGCAGATACGCAGTATTTT. Translated, it gives CASSIVYRGLRADTQYF.

This clone was counted a few times. The chain employs TRBV7-9 and TRBJ2-3, with D tentatively TRBD1 (6 bases). Germline values: CDR1 SEHNR, CDR2 FQNEAQ (reference sequence). CDR3 length equals 16 residues. Trimming cost V 4 bases and J 2 bases, with 16 bases left between them. This CDR3 is CASSYPRQGFTDTQYF. The CDR3 DNA reads TGTGCCAGCAGCTACCCCCGGCAGGGGTTCACAGATACGCAGTATTTT.

The CDR3, as DNA: TGCGCCAGCAGCCGGGGGGACACCGGGGAGCTGTTTTTT. Translated: CASSRGDTGELFF. V usage is TRBV4-1 and J usage is TRBJ2-2; perhaps TRBD2 as D (6 bases). Germline CDR1 is MGHRA and CDR2 is YSYEKL. Deletions cut 4 bases from V and 3 bases from J, with 6 bases between. The CDR3 length is 13 residues.

The genes are TRBV5-1 and TRBJ2-5, with D possibly TRBD1 on 5 matching bases. V gave up 3 bases and J gave up 2 bases, with 8 bases separating them. The CDR3 runs to 13 residues. Per the germline V gene, CDR1 is SGHRS and CDR2 is YFSETQ. CDR3 coding DNA: TGCGCCAGCAGCTCGGACATACAAGAGACCCAGTACTTC. This sequence encodes CASSSDIQETQYF. The full variable domain, its missing parts supplied by reference TRBV5-1 and TRBJ2-5, is KAGVTQTPRYLIKTRGQQVTLSCSPISGHRSVSWYQQTPGQGLQFLFEYFSETQRNKGNFPGRFSGRQFSNSRSEMNVSTLELGDSALYLCASSSDIQETQYFGPGTRLLVL.

The chain has TRBV6-5 and TRBJ1-6, with 8 bases fitting TRBD1. The CDR3 length is 14 residues. The ends lost 4 bases at V and 8 bases at J; junction bases unmatched: 4. Germline V CDR1 and CDR2: MNHEY, SVGAGI. CDR3 sequence (DNA): TGTGCCAGCAGTTGGACAGGGCGCGATTCACCCCTCCACTTT. It specifies CASSWTGRDSPLHF.

The CDR3 reads CASSLEGKQFF. CDR3 nucleotide sequence: TGTGCCAGCAGCTTAGAGGGGAAGCAGTTCTTC. The V and J genes are TRBV7-6 and TRBJ2-1; D is possibly TRBD1 (5 bases). CDR1 is SGHVS, CDR2 FNYEAQ, per germline. This CDR3 region has 11 residues. Trimming took 1 base from V and 11 from J, leaving 6 bases between them.

The chain joins TRBV6-6 to TRBJ1-5, with D tentatively TRBD1 (5 bases). Trimming removed 10 bases at V and 5 bases at J, with 12 bases between. Germline CDR1 and CDR2: MNHNY and SVGAGI (reference sequence). This CDR3 contains 12 residues. The CDR3 DNA reads TGTGCCACCATGGTAGGGGATCAGCCCCAGCATTTT. Protein product: CATMVGDQPQHF.

The V call is TRBV7-3, the J call TRBJ2-1; TRBD2 aligns across 12 bases. The CDR3 sequence is 15 residues long. Germline V CDR1 and CDR2: SGHTA, FQGTGA. V lost 3 bases to trimming and J lost 5 bases; unmatched junction nucleotides: 2. This CDR3 reads CASSFGLAGNNEQFF. The CDR3 DNA is TGTGCCAGCAGCTTCGGACTAGCGGGGAACAATGAGCAGTTCTTC.

The chain couples TRBV19 to TRBJ2-1, with D possibly TRBD2 on 6 matching bases. Germline CDR1 and CDR2: LNHDA and SQIVND (reference sequence). The length of the CDR3 is 13 residues. V dropped 3 bases and J dropped 4 bases, with 7 bases sitting between them. DNA of the CDR3: TGTGCCAGTAGTATCCGGGGGTACAATGAGCAGTTCTTC. Amino acid sequence: CASSIRGYNEQFF.

J is TRBJ2-2 and V is TRBV4-2; 9 bases line up with TRBD2. Germline V gene sequence: CDR1 LGHNA, CDR2 YNFKEQ. The junction had 5 bases not matched to a gene; V was cut back by 8 bases and J by 7 bases. The CDR3 runs 13 residues. CDR3 sequence reads: CASSSGEGGELFF. The CDR3 bases are TGTGCCAGCTCTAGCGGGGAGGGCGGGGAGCTGTTTTTT.

The V gene is TRBV6-1, the J gene TRBJ1-2, with D possibly matching TRBD1 (5 bases). Per germline, CDR1 MNHNS and CDR2 SASEGT. The CDR3 sequence is 11 residues long. In DNA, the CDR3 is TGTGGGGTAGGGGATAACTATGGCTACACCTTC. Translation gives CGVGDNYGYTF.

The chain is built from TRBV2 and TRBJ2-5; 8 nucleotides line up with TRBD2. CDR1 is SNHLY, CDR2 FYNNEI, per germline. The CDR3 consists of 15 residues. The V and J ends lost 5 bases and 4 bases, in that order; junction bases with no gene match: 9. The CDR3 nucleotides are TGTGCCAGCAGTCCCGGGACTAGAGGTCGAGAGACCCAGTACTTC. This gives the protein CASSPGTRGRETQYF.

The CDR3 protein is CASTPVKGADQFF. The CDR3 coding sequence is TGTGCCAGCACCCCGGTGAAGGGGGCCGACCAGTTCTTC. The chain links TRBV27 to TRBJ2-1; 7 bases match TRBD1. Germline values: CDR1 MNHEY, CDR2 SMNVEV (reference sequence). The CDR3 runs to 13 residues. Trimming took 7 bases from V and 13 from J; bases not matched to a gene: 13.

CDR3 residues: CASSQAQGARYNEQFF. CDR3 nucleotide sequence: TGCGCCAGCAGCCAGGCGCAGGGGGCGCGGTACAATGAGCAGTTCTTC. The chain uses TRBV4-3 and TRBJ2-1; 8 bases agree with TRBD1. Losses at the gene ends were 3 bases for V and 4 bases for J; bases not matched to a gene: 8. Germline CDR1 is LGHNA and CDR2 is YSLEER. This CDR3 region has 16 residues.

V and J are TRBV6-1 and TRBJ1-1; D call uncertain. Per germline, CDR1 MNHNS and CDR2 SASEGT. Trimming cost V 2 bases and J 0 bases, with 7 bases left between them. The CDR3 totals 14 residues. CDR3 protein: CASSELSMNTEAFF. CDR3 coding DNA: TGTGCCAGCAGTGAACTTAGTATGAACACTGAAGCTTTCTTT.

The genes are TRBV11-3 and TRBJ2-7; 8 bases match TRBD1. Per germline, CDR1 SGHNT and CDR2 YENEEA. This CDR3 region has 15 residues. Germline trimming cut 1 base from V and 0 bases from J; bases unmatched to any gene: 2. CDR3 residues: CASSLGTGSSYEQYF. The CDR3, as DNA: TGTGCCAGCAGCTTAGGGACAGGGAGCTCCTACGAGCAGTACTTC.

V usage is TRBV6-6 and J usage is TRBJ2-5, with D unresolved. The CDR3 covers 16 residues. Germline CDR1 reads MNHNY; CDR2 reads SVGAGI (reference sequence). V was pared by 7 bases and J by 2 bases, with 20 bases between. In nucleotides, the CDR3 is TGTGCCAGCATCCAACGTGGGCCCGAGAAACAAGAGACCCAGTACTTC. It translates to CASIQRGPEKQETQYF.